This TCR beta chain derives from a study of human T cells and chemical hapten exposure. Study in general: Per-sample TCR yield variability stemmed mainly from small pooled library volume differences.

It was the library that attached unique molecular identifiers to individual cDNA molecules. A single record per CDR3 protein comes from TCRdb applying MiXCR to the RACE reads. Of around 340,000 distinct CDR3 sequences listed, 6% to 8.5% are singletons. This clonotype has at least ten counts. The time point here: patch test 1, 2 weeks after DPC sensitization. Sample treatment: therapeutic diphenylcyclopropenone sensitization with weekly scalp DPC. Alopecia patients, 18 to 70 years old and DPC-suitable, served as donors. The sequence derives from a woman in her late teens or twenties with alopecia areata. Some clones in this sample may be carry-over from other donors' samples. Material: whole blood, obtained in connection with sensitization to the hapten diphenylcyclopropenone (DPC).

CDR3 coding DNA: TGTGCCAGTAGTATAGGACCAGGGACTGAAGCTTTCTTT. Translation: CASSIGPGTEAFF. The rearrangement joins TRBV19 to TRBJ1-1, with D possibly TRBD1 on 5 matching bases. Germline loops: CDR1 LNHDA, CDR2 SQIVND (reference sequence). V gave up 1 base and J gave up 5 bases, with 8 bases separating them. CDR3 size: 13 residues.